These 25 T cell receptor beta chains share one sample of origin, sequenced in a study of radiotherapy plus CTLA-4 blockade in lung cancer. Method: immunoSEQ multiplex PCR; TCRdb's copy keeps in-frame clones and lacks some. The table records approximately 110,000 clones, around 84% of them present only once. This material consisted of peripheral blood, taken from a patient treated with radiotherapy plus ipilimumab. The receptors originated from a human donor with non-small cell lung cancer that progressed on radiotherapy plus ipilimumab. Some clones in this sample may be carry-over from other donors' samples.

In this sample, this clone turned up a few times. This rearrangement joins TRBV19 to TRBJ1-5, with 7 nucleotides matching TRBD1. Germline-derived CDR1 and CDR2 are LNHDA and SQIVND (reference sequence). The CDR3 is 14 amino acids. V shed 4 bases, J shed 4 bases, and the junction held 4 bases outside the gene matches. CDR3 sequence (DNA): TGTGCCAGTAGTACGACAGGGCCGAATCAGCCCCAGCATTTT. Translated: CASSTTGPNQPQHF.

The chain has TRBV2 and TRBJ1-5; TRBD1 agrees at 9 bases. J was trimmed by 6 bases and V by 6 bases; bases with no gene match: 9. Germline V lookup: CDR1 SNHLY, CDR2 FYNNEI. The CDR3 totals 15 residues. The CDR3 sequence: CASRAGTGFFQPQHF. CDR3 nucleotides: TGTGCCAGCAGAGCCGGGACAGGGTTTTTTCAGCCCCAGCATTTT.

V is TRBV25-1 and J is TRBJ2-7, with TRBD2 matching over 8 bases. Germline V gene data show CDR1 as MGHDK and CDR2 as SYGVNS. There are 14 residues in the CDR3. V trimming: 7 bases; J trimming: 0 bases; junction bases outside the gene matches: 5. The CDR3 DNA reads TGTGCCAGCACCCCGGGGGGGGACTCCTACGAGCAGTACTTC. Translating gives CASTPGGDSYEQYF.

This clone was seen just once. This rearrangement joins TRBV2 to TRBJ2-3, with 7 bases identical to TRBD1. Germline V gene sequence: CDR1 SNHLY, CDR2 FYNNEI. This CDR3 has 14 residues. V was clipped by 5 bases and J by 0 bases; unmatched bases: 2. CDR3 coding DNA: TGTGCCAGCAGTAGACAGGGAAGCACAGATACGCAGTATTTT. It encodes CASSRQGSTDTQYF.

The chain employs TRBV5-1 and TRBJ2-7; possibly TRBD2 for D (7 bases). This CDR3 has 15 residues. V lost 2 bases, J lost 5 bases, and 17 bases lay in between. Germline assignment: CDR1 SGHRS and CDR2 YFSETQ. The CDR3 is CASSFGGTTSNEQYF. The CDR3 nucleotides are TGCGCCAGCAGCTTCGGGGGGACAACGTCAAACGAGCAGTACTTC.

This sequence joins TRBV5-1 and TRBJ2-1; D call uncertain. The V gene's germline CDR1 is SGHRS and CDR2 YFSETQ. Deletions cut 3 bases from V and 4 bases from J, with 17 bases between. CDR3 length: 16 amino acids. CDR3 sequence reads: CASSSYPKRAYNEQFF. In nucleotides, the CDR3 is TGCGCCAGCAGCTCCTACCCAAAAAGGGCTTACAATGAGCAGTTCTTC.

The genes are TRBV5-1 and TRBJ1-2; 7 bases fit TRBD1. The germline gives CDR1 SGHRS, CDR2 YFSETQ. The CDR3 covers 17 residues. V shed 0 bases and J 1 base; nucleotides not matched to a gene: 9. CDR3 residues: CASSLGSGTENNYGYTF. In DNA, the CDR3 is TGCGCCAGCAGCTTGGGGTCCGGGACAGAGAATAACTATGGCTACACCTTC.

Comment on this clone: A single base is all that separates this from a far larger clone, so a read error is likely. The V and J genes are TRBV11-1 and TRBJ2-6, with a possible D match to TRBD2 (5 bases). The CDR3 is made up of 16 amino acids. V lost 5 bases and J lost 0, with 11 bases in between. Germline V lookup: CDR1 SGHAT, CDR2 FQDESV (reference sequence). CDR3 nucleotide sequence: TGTGCCAGCAGCCAAGAAGCGGCCTCTGGGGCCAACGTCCTGACTTTC. This encodes CASSQEAASGANVLTF.

V is TRBV2 and J is TRBJ2-4; D not certain. Trimming cost V 4 bases and J 0 bases, with 7 bases left between them. The germline V gene encodes CDR1 SNHLY and CDR2 FYNNEI. This CDR3 has 14 residues. In DNA form, the CDR3 reads TGTGCCAGCAGTGGAAACGGAGCCAAAAACATTCAGTACTTC. Its protein is CASSGNGAKNIQYF.

This chain joins TRBV7-2 and TRBJ2-7; TRBD2 agrees at 8 bases. Germline V gives CDR1 SGHTA, CDR2 FQGNSA. V lost 2 bases and J lost 6; bases outside the gene matches: 6. The CDR3 covers 14 residues. This CDR3 reads CASSLSSGVSEQYF. Written as DNA, the CDR3 is TGTGCCAGCAGCTTAAGTAGCGGGGTCTCCGAGCAGTACTTC. Full variable domain (remainder filled in from reference TRBV7-2 and TRBJ2-7): GAGVSQSPSNKVTEKGKDVELRCDPISGHTALYWYRQSLGQGLEFLIYFQGNSAPDKSGLPSDRFSAERTGGSVSTLTIQRTQQEDSAVYLCASSLSSGVSEQYFGPGTRLTVT.

The rearrangement uses TRBV5-4 and TRBJ2-2, with 7 bases aligning to TRBD1. The V and J ends lost 6 bases and 2 bases, in that order; junction bases with no gene match: 10. CDR1 is SGHNT, CDR2 YYREEE, per germline (reference sequence). CDR3 size: 16 residues. The CDR3, as DNA: TGTGCCAGCACCGCCAAGGGACAGATAAACACCGGGGAGCTGTTTTTT. This translates into CASTAKGQINTGELFF. Based on the CDR3 plus reference TRBV5-4 and TRBJ2-2, the full variable domain is ETGVTQSPTHLIKTRGQQVTLRCSSQSGHNTVSWYQQALGQGPQFIFQYYREEENGRGNFPPRFSGLQFPNYSSELNVNALELDDSALYLCASTAKGQINTGELFFGEGSRLTVL.

The V gene is TRBV2, the J gene TRBJ1-4, with D perhaps matching TRBD1 (6 bases). CDR1 and CDR2 (germline): SNHLY, FYNNEI. Deletions cut 3 bases from V and 5 bases from J, with 10 bases between. The CDR3 is made up of 14 amino acids. As DNA, the CDR3 is TGTGCCAGCAGTGACGGGGGGCAGAATGAAAAACTGTTTTTT. Translated, it gives CASSDGGQNEKLFF.

V and J are TRBV5-1 and TRBJ2-3; possible D gene TRBD1, 5 bases. Trimming stripped 4 bases from V and 1 base from J, with 10 bases between. CDR3 length: 14 amino acids. In germline, CDR1 is SGHRS, CDR2 YFSETQ. This CDR3 reads CASSPLRGTDTQYF. CDR3 bases: TGCGCCAGCAGCCCCCTCAGGGGCACAGATACGCAGTATTTT.

The chain carries TRBV7-8 and TRBJ2-3; TRBD2 aligns across 7 bases. V shed 1 base, J shed 5 bases, and the junction held 0 bases outside the gene matches. Germline V gene lookup returns CDR1 SGHVS and CDR2 FQNEAQ. The CDR3 consists of 13 residues. CDR3 residues: CASSLERGDTQYF. For the CDR3, the DNA is TGTGCCAGCAGCTTAGAGCGGGGAGATACGCAGTATTTT.

The V call is TRBV7-3, the J call TRBJ2-1; 7 nucleotides align to TRBD2. From germline, CDR1 is SGHTA and CDR2 FQGTGA. V was clipped by 1 base and J by 4 bases; unmatched bases: 1. The CDR3 consists of 14 residues. CDR3 bases: TGTGCCAGCAGCTTAAGAGCGGGGTACAATGAGCAGTTCTTC. Amino acid sequence: CASSLRAGYNEQFF.

The chain recombines TRBV6-5 with TRBJ1-6; D not certain. The length of the CDR3 is 12 residues. CDR1 and CDR2 (germline): MNHEY, SVGAGI. V lost 2 bases and J lost 15, with 11 bases in between. This CDR3 is CASSYRQSFLHF. The CDR3 region has the DNA TGTGCCAGCAGTTACCGTCAGAGTTTCCTCCACTTT.

The chain carries TRBV11-2 and TRBJ2-7; D ambiguous. The V end lost 7 bases, the J end lost 1 base, and 20 bases lay between the germline ends. There are 16 residues in the CDR3. Germline V CDR1 and CDR2: SGHAT, FQNNGV. CDR3 sequence (DNA): TGTGCCAGCAATTACCCCTGGGCAGTACAATCCTACGAGCAGTACTTC. Translated, it gives CASNYPWAVQSYEQYF.

The chain has TRBV9 and TRBJ1-2; tentative D call: TRBD1 (6 bases). The CDR3 spans 13 residues. The V gene lost 6 bases and the J gene lost 1 base, with 10 bases spanning the gap. Germline lookup yields CDR1 SGDLS and CDR2 YYNGEE. For the CDR3, the DNA is TGTGCCAGCACGACAGGTCATAACTATGGCTACACCTTC. Protein product: CASTTGHNYGYTF.

V usage is TRBV27 and J usage is TRBJ1-2, with D unclear. The CDR3 loop spans 14 amino acids. Germline CDR1 is MNHEY and CDR2 is SMNVEV (reference sequence). The V and J ends lost 3 bases and 8 bases respectively, with 16 bases between them. The CDR3 nucleotides read TGTGCCAGCAGTTTCGGACTCGGGTTTAGGGGCTACACCTTC. Its protein is CASSFGLGFRGYTF.

The chain uses TRBV27 and TRBJ1-3; D might be TRBD1 (6 bases). V lost 4 bases to trimming and J lost 0 bases, with 28 bases between them. CDR3 length: 21 residues. Germline V lookup: CDR1 MNHEY, CDR2 SMNVEV (reference sequence). The CDR3 reads CASSSRAVGQSPYSSGNTIYF. In DNA form, the CDR3 reads TGTGCCAGCAGTTCGAGGGCGGTTGGACAGAGTCCTTATAGCTCTGGAAACACCATATATTTT.

The V and J genes are TRBV4-3 and TRBJ1-6; D may be TRBD1 (5 bases). Trimming removed 0 bases at V and 9 bases at J, with 18 bases between. The CDR3 loop spans 17 amino acids. Germline lookup yields CDR1 LGHNA and CDR2 YSLEER. Here the CDR3 DNA reads TGCGCCAGCAGCCAAGAAAAGGGACGAGGGTGGGGTTCACCCCTCCACTTT. Amino acid sequence: CASSQEKGRGWGSPLHF.

This clone was recorded a few times. The chain employs TRBV9 and TRBJ2-5; maybe TRBD1 (5 bases). The V and J ends lost 0 bases and 7 bases respectively, with 13 bases between them. This CDR3 is built from 14 residues. Germline CDR1 reads SGDLS; CDR2 reads YYNGEE. CDR3 nucleotide sequence: TGTGCCAGCAGCGTAGGACAGACGGCCGGGACCCAGTACTTC. This codes for CASSVGQTAGTQYF.

This clone appeared a single time. The chain uses TRBV7-2 and TRBJ1-2; TRBD1 agrees at 8 bases. The V segment lost 7 bases and the J segment 2 bases; nucleotides outside the gene matches: 9. The CDR3 runs 15 residues. Germline CDR1 and CDR2: SGHTA and FQGNSA. This CDR3 reads CASKPGQGTNYGYTF. The CDR3 DNA sequence: TGTGCCAGCAAACCCGGACAGGGAACGAACTATGGCTACACCTTC.

The genes are TRBV11-1 and TRBJ2-5; 11 bases are shared with TRBD1. Germline CDR1 reads SGHAT; CDR2 reads FQDESV (reference sequence). CDR3 length: 17 residues. The V and J ends lost 1 base and 5 bases, in that order; junction bases with no gene match: 9. This chain's CDR3 is CASSLDQRTGGGETQYF. The CDR3 coding sequence is TGTGCCAGCAGCTTAGACCAACGGACAGGGGGCGGTGAGACCCAGTACTTC. Full variable domain (outside the CDR3, taken from reference TRBV11-1 and TRBJ2-5): EAEVAQSPRYKITEKSQAVAFWCDPISGHATLYWYRQILGQGPELLVQFQDESVVDDSQLPKDRFSAERLKGVDSTLKIQPAELGDSAMYLCASSLDQRTGGGETQYFGPGTRLLVL.

Only a few counts were recorded for this clone. V usage is TRBV28 and J usage is TRBJ1-5; D gene ambiguous. This CDR3 is 13 amino acids long. With 7 bases removed from V and 7 bases from J, the gap between germline ends came to 14 bases. Germline CDR1 MDHEN, CDR2 SYDVKM. The CDR3 protein is CASKVPGFQPQHF. The DNA for the CDR3 is TGTGCCAGCAAGGTCCCTGGCTTCCAGCCCCAGCATTTT.